A selection of T cell receptor beta chains follows, all from one sample in a study of OX40 agonist ivuxolimab in advanced cancers. The assay was immunoSEQ multiplex PCR, and TCRdb's table has in-frame clones only and misses some. The sample shows about 68,000 clones, 85% to 95% of them seen only once. The starting material was CD4+ or CD8+ T cells sorted from blood, obtained in a trial of the OX40 agonist ivuxolimab. The source is an adult with an advanced solid tumor such as melanoma, head and neck, liver or kidney cancer. Each CDR3 is given with its conserved first and last residue. Each record gives: CDR3 DNA, CDR3 protein, D gene, J gene, V gene, clone size. The D gene is left open where the match is weak. Where a row states a size, it is once, few, many or the class of an expanded clone; other rows omit it.

cdr3_nt: TGTGCCAGTACCGGGACAGAGAACTATGGCTACACCTTC
cdr3_aa: CASTGTENYGYTF
d_call: TRBD1
j_call: TRBJ1-2
v_call: TRBV19
clone_size: few

cdr3_nt: TGTGCCAGCAGAGAGAGGGGGGGAGACACTGAAGCTTTCTTT
cdr3_aa: CASRERGGDTEAFF
d_call: .
j_call: TRBJ1-1
v_call: TRBV6-4
clone_size: .

cdr3_nt: TGTGCCAGCAGCGGCGGGCCAGGGTTTATGCAGCCCCAGCATTTT
cdr3_aa: CASSGGPGFMQPQHF
d_call: .
j_call: TRBJ1-5
v_call: TRBV7-9
clone_size: .

cdr3_nt: TGTGCCAGCAGTTTTAATTCAGGGCCCGACAATGAGCAGTTCTTC
cdr3_aa: CASSFNSGPDNEQFF
d_call: .
j_call: TRBJ2-1
v_call: TRBV27
clone_size: .

cdr3_nt: TGTGCCAGCAGCTCAGGAACCGGGACAGGGTATGGCTACACCTTC
cdr3_aa: CASSSGTGTGYGYTF
d_call: TRBD1
j_call: TRBJ1-2
v_call: TRBV11-2
clone_size: .

cdr3_nt: TGTGCCAGCAGCCAAGATAAGGGCGGCCGGCTGAGCTACGAGCAGTACTTC
cdr3_aa: CASSQDKGGRLSYEQYF
d_call: .
j_call: TRBJ2-7
v_call: TRBV4-2
clone_size: .

cdr3_nt: TGTGCCAGCAGTGCCTTTAGCGGGGCCCCCTACGAGCAGTACTTC
cdr3_aa: CASSAFSGAPYEQYF
d_call: TRBD2
j_call: TRBJ2-7
v_call: TRBV6-5
clone_size: .

cdr3_nt: TGCGCCAGCAGCCAAGACTTGTTAGCCAAAAACATTCAGTACTTC
cdr3_aa: CASSQDLLAKNIQYF
d_call: .
j_call: TRBJ2-4
v_call: TRBV4-3
clone_size: .

cdr3_nt: TGTGCCAGTAAAGCGGGGGGGGTTCCTGACTACAATGAGCAGTTCTTC
cdr3_aa: CASKAGGVPDYNEQFF
d_call: TRBD2
j_call: TRBJ2-1
v_call: TRBV19
clone_size: .

cdr3_nt: TGTGCCAGCAGCCAACCAGGGCAGGAGAACACTGAAGCTTTCTTT
cdr3_aa: CASSQPGQENTEAFF
d_call: .
j_call: TRBJ1-1
v_call: TRBV7-9
clone_size: .

cdr3_nt: TGTGCCAGCTCACCACCGTATTATCCACAAGAGACCCAGTACTTC
cdr3_aa: CASSPPYYPQETQYF
d_call: .
j_call: TRBJ2-5
v_call: TRBV18
clone_size: once

cdr3_nt: TGCGCCAGCAGCCTGGGACAGGGAGTCTACGAGCAGTACTTC
cdr3_aa: CASSLGQGVYEQYF
d_call: TRBD1
j_call: TRBJ2-7
v_call: TRBV4-1
clone_size: .

cdr3_nt: TGCGCCAGCAGCCCCGGACAGCCCGGAACGACACAGCCCCAGCATTTT
cdr3_aa: CASSPGQPGTTQPQHF
d_call: .
j_call: TRBJ1-5
v_call: TRBV5-1
clone_size: .

cdr3_nt: TGCGCCAGCAGCCAAGGGACAGGGTGGAACACCATATATTTT
cdr3_aa: CASSQGTGWNTIYF
d_call: TRBD1
j_call: TRBJ1-3
v_call: TRBV4-3
clone_size: .

cdr3_nt: TGTGCCAGCAGTCTACTCCCGGGACAGGGGGGGAGAGGAGCTTTCTTT
cdr3_aa: CASSLLPGQGGRGAFF
d_call: TRBD1
j_call: TRBJ1-1
v_call: TRBV27
clone_size: .

cdr3_nt: TGTGCCAGCACCCAAAACCCGCATCAGCCCCAGCATTTT
cdr3_aa: CASTQNPHQPQHF
d_call: .
j_call: TRBJ1-5
v_call: TRBV6-5
clone_size: .

cdr3_nt: TGTGCCACCAGCTGGCCGGCCAACGAGGAAAAACTGTTTTTT
cdr3_aa: CATSWPANEEKLFF
d_call: .
j_call: TRBJ1-4
v_call: TRBV15
clone_size: .

cdr3_nt: TGTGCCAGTAGTCTATTAACAGGGTCTCAGCCCCAGCATTTT
cdr3_aa: CASSLLTGSQPQHF
d_call: .
j_call: TRBJ1-5
v_call: TRBV19
clone_size: .

cdr3_nt: TGTGCCAGCAACCGGGGGGGCGCTGAAGCTTTCTTT
cdr3_aa: CASNRGGAEAFF
d_call: .
j_call: TRBJ1-1
v_call: TRBV7-9
clone_size: .

cdr3_nt: TGTGCCAGCACCCTTACCTCCCGAACGAACACTGAAGCTTTCTTT
cdr3_aa: CASTLTSRTNTEAFF
d_call: .
j_call: TRBJ1-1
v_call: TRBV27
clone_size: .

cdr3_nt: TGTGCCAGTAGTATTTGGGACTCTGGGGCCAACGTCCTGACTTTC
cdr3_aa: CASSIWDSGANVLTF
d_call: .
j_call: TRBJ2-6
v_call: TRBV19
clone_size: .

cdr3_nt: TGTGCCAGCAGTTTTCAAGATCTTGCTAAGCAGTACTTC
cdr3_aa: CASSFQDLAKQYF
d_call: .
j_call: TRBJ2-7
v_call: TRBV28
clone_size: .

cdr3_nt: TGTGCCAGCAGCGTAGAAGGAAGGAGGCAGGGAGAGACCCAGTACTTC
cdr3_aa: CASSVEGRRQGETQYF
d_call: .
j_call: TRBJ2-5
v_call: TRBV9
clone_size: .

cdr3_nt: TGTGCCAGCAGCGTAGGAAGTGGGAACTACGAGCAGTACTTC
cdr3_aa: CASSVGSGNYEQYF
d_call: .
j_call: TRBJ2-7
v_call: TRBV9
clone_size: .

cdr3_nt: TGTGCCTGGAGTAGGGGGGGCACCATATATTTT
cdr3_aa: CAWSRGGTIYF
d_call: .
j_call: TRBJ1-3
v_call: TRBV30
clone_size: .

cdr3_nt: TGCGCCAGCAGCCATTCCTGGGGGCGAGCCGTAGAAGCTTTCTTT
cdr3_aa: CASSHSWGRAVEAFF
d_call: .
j_call: TRBJ1-1
v_call: TRBV4-3
clone_size: .

cdr3_nt: TGTGCCAGCAGCTTAGAGGACAGGGGCTACAATGAGCAGTTCTTC
cdr3_aa: CASSLEDRGYNEQFF
d_call: TRBD1
j_call: TRBJ2-1
v_call: TRBV7-2
clone_size: .

cdr3_nt: TGTGCCTGGAGTGCCTATGTAGGAAACACTGAAGCTTTCTTT
cdr3_aa: CAWSAYVGNTEAFF
d_call: .
j_call: TRBJ1-1
v_call: TRBV30
clone_size: .

cdr3_nt: TGTGCCAGCAGCGGACGGGACAGCAACACTGAAGCTTTCTTT
cdr3_aa: CASSGRDSNTEAFF
d_call: TRBD1
j_call: TRBJ1-1
v_call: TRBV9
clone_size: few

cdr3_nt: TGTGCCAGCACCTTCGAACAGGGACTTCCTGAGTACTTC
cdr3_aa: CASTFEQGLPEYF
d_call: .
j_call: TRBJ2-7
v_call: TRBV7-9
clone_size: .

cdr3_nt: TGTGCCAGCAGGAGTACTAGCGGGAGTTACCCCCTGAGCTCCTACGAGCAGTACTTC
cdr3_aa: CASRSTSGSYPLSSYEQYF
d_call: TRBD2
j_call: TRBJ2-7
v_call: TRBV7-9
clone_size: .

cdr3_nt: TGTGCCAGCAGTTTAAGTGGGCTTTTCACTGAAGCTTTCTTT
cdr3_aa: CASSLSGLFTEAFF
d_call: .
j_call: TRBJ1-1
v_call: TRBV27
clone_size: .

cdr3_nt: TGTGCCAGCAGCTTCGGGATACAGGGGGACGACAATGAGCAGTTCTTC
cdr3_aa: CASSFGIQGDDNEQFF
d_call: TRBD1
j_call: TRBJ2-1
v_call: TRBV11-3
clone_size: .

cdr3_nt: TGTGCCAGCAGCCTCCCCGGGGGACAAACTAGCACAGATACGCAGTATTTT
cdr3_aa: CASSLPGGQTSTDTQYF
d_call: .
j_call: TRBJ2-3
v_call: TRBV9
clone_size: .

cdr3_nt: TGTGCCAGCACCTCTTCGAGCGGGCTGAACACCGGGGAGCTGTTTTTT
cdr3_aa: CASTSSSGLNTGELFF
d_call: .
j_call: TRBJ2-2
v_call: TRBV7-9
clone_size: once

cdr3_nt: TGTGCCAGCAGCTTAGAGGTCAATGAGCAGTTCTTC
cdr3_aa: CASSLEVNEQFF
d_call: .
j_call: TRBJ2-1
v_call: TRBV7-8
clone_size: .

cdr3_nt: TGTGCCAGCAGCGCCTTCATGGGTTACGAGCAGTACTTC
cdr3_aa: CASSAFMGYEQYF
d_call: .
j_call: TRBJ2-7
v_call: TRBV7-2
clone_size: .

cdr3_nt: TGTGCCACCAGCAGAGATTTTTACGAGCAGTACTTC
cdr3_aa: CATSRDFYEQYF
d_call: .
j_call: TRBJ2-7
v_call: TRBV15
clone_size: .

cdr3_nt: TGTGCCAGCAGCGGAGGGGGTAACATACAAGAGACCCAGTACTTC
cdr3_aa: CASSGGGNIQETQYF
d_call: .
j_call: TRBJ2-5
v_call: TRBV9
clone_size: once

cdr3_nt: TGTGCCAGTAGTATCCGGGGGGACAGGGACCCTTCCTACAATGAGCAGTTCTTC
cdr3_aa: CASSIRGDRDPSYNEQFF
d_call: TRBD1
j_call: TRBJ2-1
v_call: TRBV19
clone_size: .

cdr3_nt: TGCGCCAGCAGCCTGGGGCCAGCGGGGGACGAGCAGTTCTTC
cdr3_aa: CASSLGPAGDEQFF
d_call: TRBD2
j_call: TRBJ2-1
v_call: TRBV4-1
clone_size: .

cdr3_nt: TGTGCCAGCAGTGTGACCGGTACCAATCAGCCCCAGCATTTT
cdr3_aa: CASSVTGTNQPQHF
d_call: .
j_call: TRBJ1-5
v_call: TRBV6-5
clone_size: .

cdr3_nt: TGTGCCAGTAGTCTTACAGGGCTCGGGAACACTGAAGCTTTCTTT
cdr3_aa: CASSLTGLGNTEAFF
d_call: .
j_call: TRBJ1-1
v_call: TRBV19
clone_size: .

cdr3_nt: TGTGCCAGCAGTCTCTATTCGACAGCCAGTATGACCTACGAGCAGTACTTC
cdr3_aa: CASSLYSTASMTYEQYF
d_call: .
j_call: TRBJ2-7
v_call: TRBV27
clone_size: once